The text below deals with one T cell receptor (beta chain). Its binding antigen is unknown. The record has no base qualities; no much larger clone is one base away. The immunoSEQ Assay was the method used to sequence TCRbeta CDR3 regions. After extraction, genomic DNA underwent amplification by bias-controlled multiplex PCR, followed by high-throughput sequencing. For the original study's pipeline: To quantify the absolute abundance of every unique TCRbeta CDR3 region, sequences were collapsed and filtered. T cell fraction was estimated by normalizing TCRbeta template counts to usable DNA, with usable DNA measured through amplification of reference genes found in all nucleated cells. Repertoire TCRs were annotated as SARS-CoV-2-specific by exact matching of V gene, CDR3 amino acid sequence and J gene to a known reactive TCR set. MIRA supplied the reference SARS-CoV-2 TCR set, which was filtered for enrichment in COVID-19-positive ImmuneCODE repertoires so that public or cross-reactive TCRs were removed. Using the MIRA antigens, annotated TCRs were further analysed by specific ORF or by position within an ORF. Breadth was defined as the number of annotated unique rearrangements divided by the total number of unique productive rearrangements, and depth was defined as the summed frequency of the annotated unique rearrangements. Two-sided Wilcoxon rank-sum tests were applied when comparing TCR breadth between groups. TCRdb obtained this table from immuneACCESS and retained in-frame rearrangements with V and J assigned. These tables miss some clones; where compared with another copy, unresolved V genes account for less than half of the shortfall, and the remainder is unexplained. For V, J and clone size, that table is used; D and trimming come from the DNA. Counted in this sample were roughly 510,000 clones; 87% of them appeared once. The top ten clones comprise roughly 13% of the sample.

The sample comes from a study of Ad26.COV2.S vaccination and SARS-CoV-2 variants (dated by TCRdb to the early 2020s). Regarding the study in general: Donors in the vaccine arm were drawn from COV1001, a multicentre, randomized, double-blind, placebo-controlled phase I-IIa trial testing Ad26.COV2.S in healthy adults. Ad26.COV2.S was administered intramuscularly at a dose of 5x10^10 or 1x10^11 viral particles, either as one shot or as two shots given 56 days apart. TCRbeta repertoire sequencing served as the tool for gauging how specific and how broad the SARS-CoV-2-reactive T cell receptors were following Ad26.COV2.S vaccination. A total of 32 samples were included in the TCR-sequenced set, comprising around 19 Ad26.COV2.S vaccine recipients, 5 placebo recipients and 8 SARS-CoV-2 convalescent individuals. Participants in the trial were split at random into five groups of five each, receiving low-dose or high-dose Ad26.COV2.S once or twice, or else placebo on both occasions. Investigators did not know the trial group allocation while performing experiments and assessing outcomes.

Explained via the paper, the treatment or condition label denotes: some 20 received Ad26.COV2.S at low or high dose, single or two shots; 5 received placebo; per-sample allocation not given. For vaccine and placebo recipients, repertoires were sequenced using samples collected on day 63 after the first injection. Between 29 July and 7 August 2020, Cohort 1b enrolled approximately 26 adults aged 18-55 years at one site in Boston, USA. Ad26.COV2.S was a replication-incompetent adenovirus type 26 vector expressing a prefusion-stabilized SARS-CoV-2 spike protein from the original Wuhan strain. Trimming costs V 0 bases and J 8 bases, and their ends lie 10 bases apart. From the cysteine up to the phenylalanine, the CDR3 has a length of 13 residues. Only the CDR3 region is kept as DNA, spanning 39 bases read in frame from base 1. CDR1 MNHEY and CDR2 SMNVEV are derived from the germline V gene (reference sequence).

The research as a whole found: Comparable non-spike TCR breadth was observed between vaccine and placebo recipients, consistent with only spike being contained in the vaccine. After vaccination, substantial breadth of spike-specific CD8+ and CD4+ T cell responses was reported. The authors noted that the TCR breadth and depth analyses may have underestimated total T cell responses. The study was not powered to compare responses between vaccine doses or regimens. Compared with placebo recipients, Ad26.COV2.S recipients showed higher spike-specific TCR breadth (P = 0.0014).

The TCR originated in a person aged 18 to 59 who received the Ad26.COV2.S COVID-19 vaccine or a placebo. Source: peripheral blood, taken in a trial of Ad26.COV2.S vaccine versus placebo. The chain couples TRBV27 to TRBJ1-1, with no confident D gene call. The CDR3 has the sequence CASSLSRKGEAFF. The DNA reads as follows: TGTGCCAGCAGTTTATCGAGAAAAGGGGAAGCTTTCTTT.